The 30 T cell receptor beta chains given below trace back to one sample, sequenced in a study of blood T cell repertoires in COVID-19. Only in-frame clones appear in the TCRdb table, and some are missing; sequencing was by immunoSEQ multiplex PCR. This sample has 200,000 to 250,000 clones, with over 75% found just once. The source material was PBMCs or T cells enriched from blood (not recorded which). These receptors came from a man younger than 45 with acute COVID-19.

This clone has only one observation. The V call is TRBV25-1, the J call TRBJ1-2, with D perhaps TRBD1 (5 bases). Trimming left V 5 bases short and J 6 bases short, with 13 bases between. Germline V CDR1 and CDR2: MGHDK, SYGVNS. The CDR3 is 13 amino acids. CDR3 sequence reads: CASSRGDRHGYTF. The CDR3 DNA reads as TGTGCCAGCAGTCGGGGGGACCGGCATGGCTACACCTTC.

This chain links TRBV12-3 or TRBV12-4 with TRBJ2-3; D is undetermined. The CDR3 extends over 13 amino acids. V gave up 8 bases and J gave up 6 bases, with 15 bases separating them. In nucleotides, the CDR3 is TGTGCCAGCGCGCTAATTATTCGGGATACGCAGTATTTT. Translation: CASALIIRDTQYF.

The rearrangement links TRBV4-2 to TRBJ2-5; 11 bases are a match to TRBD2. The CDR3 consists of 17 residues. The germline V gene has CDR1 LGHNA and CDR2 YNFKEQ. The V gene end was trimmed by 0 bases and the J gene end by 6 bases; junction bases not matched to a gene: 9. The CDR3 region is CASSQDRSSGGEKTQYF. The CDR3 DNA sequence: TGTGCCAGCAGCCAAGATCGTAGTAGCGGGGGGGAGAAGACCCAGTACTTC.

Turning to this clone: Other DNA sequences in the sample encode the same CDR3. The V call is TRBV19, the J call TRBJ2-6, with TRBD1 matching over 7 bases. V trimming: 5 bases; J trimming: 2 bases; junction bases outside the gene matches: 3. The length of the CDR3 is 15 residues. CDR1 and CDR2 from the germline V gene are LNHDA and SQIVND (reference sequence). The CDR3 DNA reads as TGTGCCAGTAGTCCCGACAGGGCTGGGGCCAACGTCCTGACTTTC. This translates into CASSPDRAGANVLTF.

The chain is built from TRBV10-3 and TRBJ2-5, with TRBD1 identical over 7 bases. The ends lost 4 bases at V and 2 bases at J; junction bases unmatched: 7. The length of the CDR3 is 15 residues. Germline loops: CDR1 ENHRY, CDR2 SYGVKD. In nucleotides, the CDR3 is TGTGCCATCAGTGGGGACAGAAACTTTCAAGAGACCCAGTACTTC. The encoded protein is CAISGDRNFQETQYF.

V is TRBV2 and J is TRBJ1-2; D remains unclear. The CDR3 consists of 12 residues. Germline CDR1 SNHLY, CDR2 FYNNEI. V was clipped by 8 bases and J by 6 bases, with 13 bases between them. CDR3 loop: CASGEGGHGYTF. The CDR3 bases are TGTGCCAGCGGAGAAGGAGGGCATGGCTACACCTTC.

The genes are TRBV5-1 and TRBJ1-2, with TRBD1 matching 9 bases. The CDR3 sequence is 13 residues long. The V gene's germline CDR1 is SGHRS and CDR2 YFSETQ. The V segment lost 8 bases and the J segment 3 bases; nucleotides outside the gene matches: 5. This chain's CDR3 is CASDRGADYGYTF. CDR3 DNA sequence: TGCGCCAGTGACAGGGGGGCGGACTATGGCTACACCTTC.

The DNA for the CDR3 is TGTGCCAGCAGCCAATTGACAGTCTTGAACACTGAAGCTTTCTTT. Its protein product is CASSQLTVLNTEAFF. The chain has TRBV3-1 (or the pseudogene TRBV3-2) and TRBJ1-1, with D perhaps matching TRBD1 (5 bases). The CDR3 has 15 amino acids. The germline CDR1 and CDR2 sequences are LGHDT and YNNKEL (reference sequence). Deletions cut 2 bases from V and 0 bases from J, with 10 bases between.

The chain uses TRBV4-1 and TRBJ1-2; TRBD1 might be the D (5 bases). The germline V gene has CDR1 MGHRA and CDR2 YSYEKL. The CDR3 spans 15 residues. V dropped 1 base and J dropped 7 bases, with 16 bases sitting between them. CDR3 amino acids: CASSQGGPGRIGYTF. CDR3 coding DNA: TGCGCCAGCAGCCAAGGAGGGCCAGGGAGGATTGGCTACACCTTC.

The chain links TRBV9 to TRBJ2-1; TRBD2 is a possible D gene (5 bases). This CDR3 contains 14 residues. V shed 7 bases and J shed 8 bases, with 19 bases lying between them. The germline V gene has CDR1 SGDLS and CDR2 YYNGEE. Written as DNA, the CDR3 is TGTGCCAGCGGTTTCGGGGAAGATAGCGATGAGCAGTTCTTC. Translating it yields CASGFGEDSDEQFF.

The rearrangement links TRBV5-1 to TRBJ2-5, with no clear D. Trimming pared 4 bases from V and 2 bases from J, leaving 15 bases between. CDR3 length: 15 amino acids. From germline, CDR1 is SGHRS and CDR2 YFSETQ. The CDR3 protein is CASSPLGPSQETQYF. The CDR3 region has the DNA TGCGCCAGCAGCCCCCTGGGCCCTTCTCAAGAGACCCAGTACTTC.

The chain employs TRBV10-1 and TRBJ1-1; no definite D call. The CDR3 extends over 13 amino acids. V was pared by 11 bases and J by 0 bases, with 13 bases between. CDR1 is WNHNN and CDR2 is SYGVQD in the germline V gene (reference sequence). The CDR3 DNA follows: TGCGCCTCCCGAGGAGACTTGAACACTGAAGCTTTCTTT. Residues: CASRGDLNTEAFF.

The chain recombines TRBV11-3 with TRBJ2-5, with 7 bases aligning to TRBD2. From germline, CDR1 is SGHNT and CDR2 YENEEA. The CDR3 extends over 14 amino acids. The junction had 7 bases not matched to a gene; V was cut back by 8 bases and J by 1 base. The CDR3 here is CASGAGGGQETQYF. The CDR3 DNA sequence: TGTGCCAGCGGGGCTGGCGGGGGCCAAGAGACCCAGTACTTC.

The rearrangement joins TRBV5-1 to TRBJ2-7; 9 bases line up with TRBD1. Germline values: CDR1 SGHRS, CDR2 YFSETQ. With V trimmed by 1 base and J by 5 bases, 7 bases remained unmatched. This CDR3 has 15 residues. The CDR3 here is CASSLRGQGLDEQYF. Here the CDR3 DNA reads TGCGCCAGCAGCTTGCGAGGACAGGGGTTAGACGAGCAGTACTTC.

The V gene is TRBV28, the J gene TRBJ2-7, with TRBD1 matching 9 bases. V trimming: 5 bases; J trimming: 0 bases; junction bases outside the gene matches: 2. Germline CDR1 and CDR2: MDHEN and SYDVKM. This CDR3 spans 14 amino acids. In DNA form, the CDR3 reads TGTGCCAGCAGTGGGACAGGGAGCTCCTACGAGCAGTACTTC. Its protein product is CASSGTGSSYEQYF.

The V call is TRBV11-2, the J call TRBJ2-1, with D possibly matching TRBD1 (5 bases). The CDR3 is 12 amino acids. Germline-derived CDR1 and CDR2 are SGHAT and FQNNGV. V lost 5 bases, J lost 15 bases, and 17 bases lay in between. The DNA for the CDR3 is TGTGCCAGCAGCCTCCCCAGGGATTCCCCGTTCTTC. This encodes CASSLPRDSPFF.

J is TRBJ1-6 and V is TRBV2; the match to TRBD1 covers 7 bases. There are 14 residues in the CDR3. Germline-derived CDR1 and CDR2 are SNHLY and FYNNEI. V was pared by 7 bases and J by 7 bases, with 7 bases of the junction left unmatched. The CDR3 protein is CASNWDRLNSPLHF. CDR3 in DNA: TGTGCCAGCAATTGGGACAGATTAAATTCACCCCTCCACTTT.

The chain carries TRBV5-1 and TRBJ2-7; 10 positions agree with TRBD2. This CDR3 spans 17 amino acids. The V gene's germline CDR1 is SGHRS and CDR2 YFSETQ. The V segment lost 3 bases and the J segment 6 bases; nucleotides outside the gene matches: 15. The CDR3 region is CASSSLSTGTSVLEQYF. Written as DNA, the CDR3 is TGCGCCAGCAGCTCGCTATCAACCGGGACTAGCGTTCTCGAGCAGTACTTC.

The chain links TRBV29-1 to TRBJ2-3; possibly TRBD2 for D (5 bases). Per germline, CDR1 SQVTM and CDR2 ANQGSEA. The CDR3 spans 14 residues. V lost 4 bases, J lost 0 bases, and 11 bases lay in between. Here the CDR3 reads CSVAAGQSTDTQYF. CDR3 sequence (DNA): TGCAGCGTTGCGGCGGGCCAAAGCACAGATACGCAGTATTTT.

The chain is built from TRBV21-1 and TRBJ1-1; the table's D call, TRBD1, was not checked against the DNA. TRBV21-1 is a recognized pseudogene. This CDR3 is built from 17 residues. For the CDR3, the DNA is TGTGCCAGCAGCAAGCAAATGGCAGGGATACTGGACACTGAAGCTTTCTTT. Amino acids: CASSKQMAGILDTEAFF.

This rearrangement joins TRBV10-2 to TRBJ2-1, with a possible D match to TRBD2 (6 bases). Trimming stripped 5 bases from V and 7 bases from J, with 18 bases between. This CDR3 region has 15 residues. CDR1 and CDR2 (germline): WSHSY, SAAADI. CDR3 loop: CASSFTIGGKNEQFF. The CDR3 coding sequence is TGCGCCAGCAGTTTTACGATCGGAGGGAAAAATGAGCAGTTCTTC.

V is TRBV11-2 and J is TRBJ1-4; D remains unclear. Germline-derived CDR1 and CDR2 are SGHAT and FQNNGV. The V and J ends lost 6 bases and 5 bases respectively, with 16 bases between them. There are 15 residues in the CDR3. As DNA, the CDR3 is TGTGCCAGCAGTCCTAGCGGGCGGATAAATGAAAAACTGTTTTTT. Translating gives CASSPSGRINEKLFF.

CDR3 nucleotide sequence: TGTGCCAGTAGTATGTCGGGGCGGGGCACTGAAGCTTTCTTT. Its protein is CASSMSGRGTEAFF. The chain links TRBV19 to TRBJ1-1; TRBD1 might be the D (5 bases). The germline CDR1 and CDR2 sequences are LNHDA and SQIVND (reference sequence). V lost 3 bases to trimming and J lost 4 bases, with 12 bases between them. The CDR3 is made up of 14 amino acids.

The genes are TRBV5-4 and TRBJ2-1; 14 bases align to TRBD2. The CDR3 is 16 amino acids. V dropped 4 bases and J dropped 5; count of bases not matched to a gene: 5. Germline loops: CDR1 SGHNT, CDR2 YYREEE (reference sequence). This CDR3 is CASSLPGLAGDNEQFF. In nucleotides, the CDR3 is TGTGCCAGCAGCCTCCCGGGACTAGCGGGGGACAATGAGCAGTTCTTC.

V gene TRBV19 combines with J gene TRBJ2-1; D is perhaps TRBD2 (6 bases). With 6 bases removed from V and 7 bases from J, the gap between germline ends came to 31 bases. CDR1 LNHDA and CDR2 SQIVND come from the germline V gene (reference sequence). CDR3 length: 19 amino acids. DNA of the CDR3: TGTGCCAGTAGGAACTTACTAGCCGGGGCTGCGGCAATCAATAATGAGCAGTTCTTC. This sequence encodes CASRNLLAGAAAINNEQFF.

This clone was detected only a few times. This rearrangement joins TRBV27 to TRBJ1-2, with no clear D. Germline lookup yields CDR1 MNHEY and CDR2 SMNVEV (reference sequence). The CDR3 extends over 13 amino acids. The ends were cut back, 0 bases at V and 8 bases at J, with 10 bases in the middle. The CDR3 here is CASSLSARRGYTF. CDR3 sequence (DNA): TGTGCCAGCAGTTTATCGGCTCGGCGGGGCTACACCTTC.

The rearrangement uses TRBV3-1 (or the pseudogene TRBV3-2) and TRBJ2-3, with TRBD2 matching 12 bases. Per the germline V gene, CDR1 is LGHDT and CDR2 is YNNKEL (reference sequence). Trimming cost V 1 base and J 0 bases; bases outside gene matches: 5. CDR3 length: 18 amino acids. CDR3 bases: TGTGCCAGCAGCCAAGGCCTAGCGGGGGGGATTAGCACAGATACGCAGTATTTT. The encoded protein is CASSQGLAGGISTDTQYF.

This chain links TRBV7-9 with TRBJ1-3; no clear D. Germline loops: CDR1 SEHNR, CDR2 FQNEAQ (reference sequence). The V end was cut by 4 bases, the J end by 4 bases, with 8 bases between. The CDR3 covers 13 residues. CDR3 region: CASSSQEGNTIYF. The CDR3 region has the DNA TGTGCCAGCAGCTCCCAGGAAGGAAACACCATATATTTT.

The chain recombines TRBV11-2 with TRBJ1-1; no definite D call. V was cut by 2 bases and J by 3 bases, with 4 bases left in between. Germline V gene lookup returns CDR1 SGHAT and CDR2 FQNNGV. The CDR3 consists of 12 residues. The CDR3 sequence is CASSLLDTEAFF. In DNA, the CDR3 is TGTGCCAGCAGCTTACTAGACACTGAAGCTTTCTTT.

In this sample, this clone turned up once. The genes are TRBV2 and TRBJ1-5, with 7 bases fitting TRBD1. The CDR3 has 15 amino acids. With 6 bases clipped from V and 0 bases from J, the junction kept 5 bases outside the gene matches. Looked up from germline, CDR1 is SNHLY and CDR2 is FYNNEI. The CDR3 sequence: CASRSQGYSNQPQHF. CDR3 DNA: TGTGCCAGCAGATCACAGGGGTATAGCAATCAGCCCCAGCATTTT.